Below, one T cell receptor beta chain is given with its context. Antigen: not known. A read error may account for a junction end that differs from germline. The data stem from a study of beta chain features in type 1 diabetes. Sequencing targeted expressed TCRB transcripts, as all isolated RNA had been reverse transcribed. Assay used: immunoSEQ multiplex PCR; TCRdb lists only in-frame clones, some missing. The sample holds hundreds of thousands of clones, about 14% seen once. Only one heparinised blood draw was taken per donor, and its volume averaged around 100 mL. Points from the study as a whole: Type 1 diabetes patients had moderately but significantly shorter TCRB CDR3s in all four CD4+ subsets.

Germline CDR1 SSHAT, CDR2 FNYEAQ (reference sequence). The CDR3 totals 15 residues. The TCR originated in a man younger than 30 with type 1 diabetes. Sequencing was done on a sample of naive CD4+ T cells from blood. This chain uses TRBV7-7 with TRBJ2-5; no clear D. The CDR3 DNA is TGTGCTAGCAGCCCGACCTTAACGGACCAAGAGACCCAGTACTTC. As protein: CASSPTLTDQETQYF. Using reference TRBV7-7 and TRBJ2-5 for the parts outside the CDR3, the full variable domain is GAGVSQSPRYKVTKRGQDVTLRCDPISSHATLYWYQQALGQGPEFLTYFNYEAQPDKSGLPSDRFSAERPEGSISTLTIQRTEQRDSAMYRCASSPTLTDQETQYFGPGTRLLVL.